A selection of T cell receptor beta chains follows, all from one sample in a study of blood T cells in healthy people across ages. MiXCR was run by TCRdb on the 5' RACE reads, yielding one entry per CDR3 protein. The profile covers 500,000 to 700,000 distinct CDR3 sequences, with roughly 31% appearing a single time and roughly 14% taken by the ten largest. The sample was blood. These TCRs come from a woman aged 80 or over in good health. The CDR3 runs from the conserved cysteine through the conserved F or W. Each record gives: J gene, clone size, D gene, V gene, CDR3 DNA, CDR3 protein. A D gene is named only where the DNA matches it firmly. A clone size is listed for some rows: how often the clone was seen (once, few, many), or a class if it is expanded.

j_gene: TRBJ2-4; abundance: many; d_gene: TRBD1; v_gene: TRBV5-1; CDR3nt: TGCGCCAGCAGCCTTAGGACAGGGGGCAACATTCAGTACTTC; CDR3aa: CASSLRTGGNIQYF
j_gene: TRBJ2-2; abundance: .; d_gene: TRBD2; v_gene: TRBV7-3; CDR3nt: TGTGCCAGCAGCCGGGGGGGAGTAACCGGGGAGCTGTTTTTT; CDR3aa: CASSRGGVTGELFF
j_gene: TRBJ1-2; abundance: few; d_gene: .; v_gene: TRBV20-1; CDR3nt: TGCAGTGCTAGGATGGGGGACTATGGCTACACCTTC; CDR3aa: CSARMGDYGYTF
j_gene: TRBJ1-5; abundance: .; d_gene: .; v_gene: TRBV3-1; CDR3nt: TGTGCCAGCAGCCCAGAGGGCTTCAATCAGCCCCAGCATTTT; CDR3aa: CASSPEGFNQPQHF
j_gene: TRBJ1-2; abundance: .; d_gene: .; v_gene: TRBV28; CDR3nt: TGTGCCAGCAGTCCGGGACTGGGGCGGTATGGCTACACCTTC; CDR3aa: CASSPGLGRYGYTF
j_gene: TRBJ2-4; abundance: many; d_gene: .; v_gene: TRBV3-1; CDR3nt: TGTGCCAGCAGCCAAGCCCCCGGGGGTGGAGGAAAAAACATTCAGTACTTC; CDR3aa: CASSQAPGGGGKNIQYF
j_gene: TRBJ1-6; abundance: .; d_gene: .; v_gene: TRBV12-3/TRBV12-4; CDR3nt: TGTGCCAGCAGTTTTAGGCCAGGCGGGTATTCACCCCTCCACTTT; CDR3aa: CASSFRPGGYSPLHF
j_gene: TRBJ1-1; abundance: .; d_gene: .; v_gene: TRBV11-2; CDR3nt: TGTGCCAGCAGCTTCGGACAGACATTGAACACTGAAGCTTTCTTT; CDR3aa: CASSFGQTLNTEAFF
j_gene: TRBJ1-2; abundance: few; d_gene: .; v_gene: TRBV25-1; CDR3nt: TGTGCCAGCACTTGGGACACCTCCTATGGCTACACCTTC; CDR3aa: CASTWDTSYGYTF
j_gene: TRBJ1-1; abundance: few; d_gene: .; v_gene: TRBV30; CDR3nt: TGTGCCTGGAGTGTACCCTCGGGCACTGAAGCTTTCTTT; CDR3aa: CAWSVPSGTEAFF
j_gene: TRBJ2-3; abundance: .; d_gene: TRBD2; v_gene: TRBV27; CDR3nt: TGTGCCAGCGTTTCCTATGGGCGGGAGGATGGCACAGATACGCAGTATTTT; CDR3aa: CASVSYGREDGTDTQYF
j_gene: TRBJ2-4; abundance: .; d_gene: TRBD1; v_gene: TRBV20-1; CDR3nt: TGCAGTGCTAGAGGGACAGGGGGCCTAGAAAACATTCAGTACTTC; CDR3aa: CSARGTGGLENIQYF
j_gene: TRBJ1-4; abundance: .; d_gene: .; v_gene: TRBV30; CDR3nt: TGTGCCTGGGGGAAAGGGGTAGGCGAAAAACTGTTTTTT; CDR3aa: CAWGKGVGEKLFF
j_gene: TRBJ1-2; abundance: few; d_gene: .; v_gene: TRBV12-3/TRBV12-4; CDR3nt: TGTGCCAGCAGCATCACGGGACAAAGCTGCTATGGCTACACCTTC; CDR3aa: CASSITGQSCYGYTF
j_gene: TRBJ2-7; abundance: many; d_gene: TRBD2; v_gene: TRBV20-1; CDR3nt: TGCAGTGCTAGAACTAGCGGGGGGCTGGGGTACGAGCAGTACTTC; CDR3aa: CSARTSGGLGYEQYF
j_gene: TRBJ1-2; abundance: .; d_gene: TRBD1; v_gene: TRBV6-2/TRBV6-3; CDR3nt: TGTGCCAGCACCAGACAGGGGACCTATGGCTACACCTTC; CDR3aa: CASTRQGTYGYTF
j_gene: TRBJ2-2; abundance: few; d_gene: TRBD2; v_gene: TRBV7-2; CDR3nt: TGTGCCAGCAGCCTCGGGGGATCTAGCGGGGGTTTACGGAACACCGGGGAGCTGTTTTTT; CDR3aa: CASSLGGSSGGLRNTGELFF
j_gene: TRBJ1-2; abundance: many; d_gene: .; v_gene: TRBV21-1; CDR3nt: TGTGCCAGCAGCTACGAACGGCACAGGGGTAACTATGGCTACACCTTC; CDR3aa: CASSYERHRGNYGYTF
j_gene: TRBJ1-1; abundance: .; d_gene: .; v_gene: TRBV29-1; CDR3nt: TGCAGCGCCCAGATGAACACTGAAGCTTTCTTT; CDR3aa: CSAQMNTEAFF
j_gene: TRBJ1-2; abundance: many; d_gene: .; v_gene: TRBV6-2/TRBV6-3; CDR3nt: TGTGCCAGCAGTTACGAAGGGAGAGTCTACACCTTC; CDR3aa: CASSYEGRVYTF
j_gene: TRBJ1-2; abundance: few; d_gene: TRBD1; v_gene: TRBV7-9; CDR3nt: TGTGCCAGCAGCTTTAACAGGGGGCTGAACTATGGCTACACCTTC; CDR3aa: CASSFNRGLNYGYTF
j_gene: TRBJ2-5; abundance: many; d_gene: .; v_gene: TRBV20-1; CDR3nt: TGCAGTGCTGACGACAAGGGTCTAAAAGAGACCCAGTACTTC; CDR3aa: CSADDKGLKETQYF
j_gene: TRBJ2-1; abundance: many; d_gene: TRBD1; v_gene: TRBV20-1; CDR3nt: TGCAGTGCTCCTAAGACAGGGGGCGTCCACAATGAGCAGTTCTTC; CDR3aa: CSAPKTGGVHNEQFF
j_gene: TRBJ2-2; abundance: .; d_gene: .; v_gene: TRBV9; CDR3nt: TGTGCCAGCAGCGTAATAGGGGGGGCTAGCGGAAAAAACGGGGAGCTGTTTTTT; CDR3aa: CASSVIGGASGKNGELFF
j_gene: TRBJ2-5; abundance: many; d_gene: .; v_gene: TRBV12-5; CDR3nt: TGTGCTAGTGGTTTGGGCGAGACCCAGTACTTC; CDR3aa: CASGLGETQYF
j_gene: TRBJ1-2; abundance: many; d_gene: .; v_gene: TRBV7-2; CDR3nt: TGTGCCAGCAGCCCTTCCGGGGCAGCCCCCTATGGCTACACCTTC; CDR3aa: CASSPSGAAPYGYTF
j_gene: TRBJ2-1; abundance: many; d_gene: TRBD1; v_gene: TRBV12-3/TRBV12-4; CDR3nt: TGTGCCAGCAGTTTAGCGGTGGGACAGGGAAAGAATGAGCAGTTCTTC; CDR3aa: CASSLAVGQGKNEQFF
j_gene: TRBJ2-7; abundance: .; d_gene: TRBD1; v_gene: TRBV29-1; CDR3nt: TGCAGTGTTGAAGATAGGGCGAGACAGGGCGTCTCCTACGAGCAGTACTTC; CDR3aa: CSVEDRARQGVSYEQYF
j_gene: TRBJ1-2; abundance: many; d_gene: .; v_gene: TRBV28; CDR3nt: TGTGCCAGCAGTACCTTGAGCTATGGCTACACCTTC; CDR3aa: CASSTLSYGYTF
j_gene: TRBJ1-1; abundance: .; d_gene: .; v_gene: TRBV5-5; CDR3nt: TGTGCCAGCAGCTTGGTAGTGGACACTGAAGCTTTCTTT; CDR3aa: CASSLVVDTEAFF
j_gene: TRBJ2-2; abundance: many; d_gene: .; v_gene: TRBV5-1; CDR3nt: TGCGCCAGCAGCTTGGCGGGGAACACCGGGGAGCTGTTTTTT; CDR3aa: CASSLAGNTGELFF
j_gene: TRBJ2-2; abundance: few; d_gene: .; v_gene: TRBV2; CDR3nt: TGTGCCAGCAGGGTCACGCATGGTGTCACCGGGGAGCTGTTTTTT; CDR3aa: CASRVTHGVTGELFF
j_gene: TRBJ2-5; abundance: .; d_gene: .; v_gene: TRBV20-1; CDR3nt: TGCAGGGCTAGGGGGGGAGAGGCCCAGTACTTC; CDR3aa: CRARGGEAQYF